This TCR beta chain was found in a study of T-cell reconstitution after alpha-beta-depleted transplantation in children (TCRdb year 2016). Study-level background: Using TCR repertoire profiling, the study followed T-cell immune reconstitution in a quantitative way in children after TCRalphabeta/CD19-depleted allogeneic hematopoietic cell transplantation.

Libraries were prepared through PCR. Sequenced on an Illumina HiSeq 2500. To normalize quantification of the TCRbeta repertoire, the TCR libraries were built with molecular barcoding that relied on unique molecular identifiers. TCRdb handled the public reads itself, with Q25 trimming in fastp and clone calling in MiXCR, and kept productive beta chains. Each CDR3 protein gets just one entry, which takes the most common genes and DNA from the rows behind it. Present in this sample are hundreds of thousands of distinct CDR3 sequences, approximately 20% of which were seen just once. 3% to 4% of the sample comes from the top ten. The CDR3 numbers 13 residues from cysteine through phenylalanine. Solely the CDR3 DNA is kept, with 39 bases framed from the first base. CDR1 and CDR2 (DFQATT, SNEGSKA) derive from the germline V gene (reference sequence). Germline trimming amounts to 6 bases on V and 6 bases on J, with 7 as the count of junction bases outside the gene matches.

Details on this clonotype: The antigen it recognizes is unknown. No much larger clonotype is one base removed from it; base qualities were not supplied.

Here the sequenced sample was PBMCs from the stem cell graft donor, taken from the stem cell graft. This chain joins TRBV20-1 to TRBJ2-1; 8 bases in between match TRBD1. The sequence was obtained from a human donor who donated a stem cell graft to a child with acute lymphoblastic leukemia. The DNA sequence follows: TGCAGTGCGCAAGACAGGGGTGGCAATGAGCAGTTCTTC. This sequence encodes CSAQDRGGNEQFF.